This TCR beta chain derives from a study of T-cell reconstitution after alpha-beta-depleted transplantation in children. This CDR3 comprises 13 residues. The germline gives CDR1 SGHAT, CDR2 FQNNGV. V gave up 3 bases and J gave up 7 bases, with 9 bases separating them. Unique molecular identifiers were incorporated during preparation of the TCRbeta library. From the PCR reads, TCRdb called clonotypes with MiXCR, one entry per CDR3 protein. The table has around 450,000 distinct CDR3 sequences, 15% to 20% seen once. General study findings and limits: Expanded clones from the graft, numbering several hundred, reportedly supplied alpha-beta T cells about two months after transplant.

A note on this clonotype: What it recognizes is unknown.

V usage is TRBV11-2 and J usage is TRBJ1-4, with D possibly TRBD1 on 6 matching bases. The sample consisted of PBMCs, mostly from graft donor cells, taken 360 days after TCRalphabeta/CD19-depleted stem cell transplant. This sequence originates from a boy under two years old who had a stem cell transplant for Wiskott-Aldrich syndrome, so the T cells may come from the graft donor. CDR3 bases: TGTGCCAGCAGCTTCAGGGGATCTGAAAAACTGTTTTTT. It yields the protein CASSFRGSEKLFF.